This T cell receptor beta chain was profiled in a study of cytomegalovirus exposure and HLA in healthy donors. Overall study findings and caveats: In vitro work confirmed that three CMV-associated chains recognize CMV antigens. First-cohort TCR clusters were later found to tend to co-occur in the approximately 120 validation repertoires. Cytomegalovirus association was assigned to approximately 180 TCR beta chains.

Regarding this clone: Its cognate antigen is unknown.

Germline CDR1 reads MDHEN; CDR2 reads SYDVKM. This CDR3 is built from 14 residues. J gave up 4 bases and V 2 bases, and 4 bases lay outside the gene matches. The data were produced by immunoSEQ multiplex PCR, yet TCRdb's version contains in-frame clones alone and is incomplete. This table holds roughly 120,000 clones, approximately 88% found once. The chain recombines TRBV28 with TRBJ2-7, with TRBD2 matching 8 bases. The clonotype was recovered from a man aged 18 to 30 in good health and CMV-seronegative. The sample was PBMCs. The CDR3 region has the DNA TGTGCCAGCAGTTTAGCGGGAGGCCAATACGAGCAGTACTTC. It specifies CASSLAGGQYEQYF.